These T cell receptor beta chains were read from a single sample in a study of blood T cells in healthy people across ages. TCRdb called the 5' RACE reads again in MiXCR, with one record for every CDR3 protein. The sample yields about 1.7 million distinct CDR3 sequences, 28% seen once. Input material: blood. The source of these receptors is a woman aged 25 to 39 in good health. CDR3s leave out the opening cysteine and the closing phenylalanine or tryptophan. Fields, in order: CDR3 protein, J gene, V gene.

cdr3_aa: ASSLSGSLLRF
j_call: TRBJ2-1
v_call: TRBV5-1

cdr3_aa: ASSLRTGDYQPQH
j_call: TRBJ1-5
v_call: TRBV18

cdr3_aa: ASSGGLASYLNTDTQY
j_call: TRBJ2-3
v_call: TRBV7-2

cdr3_aa: ANLDGGRRGRNEQY
j_call: TRBJ2-7
v_call: TRBV6-5

cdr3_aa: ASRGDSSTKNIQY
j_call: TRBJ2-4
v_call: TRBV7-3

cdr3_aa: AWIQTGVRTGELF
j_call: TRBJ2-2
v_call: TRBV30

cdr3_aa: AAGGRYNEQF
j_call: TRBJ2-1
v_call: TRBV24-1

cdr3_aa: ASNPRDRDHEQY
j_call: TRBJ2-7
v_call: TRBV28

cdr3_aa: ASRPGRGNTEAF
j_call: TRBJ1-1
v_call: TRBV12-3/TRBV12-4

cdr3_aa: ASSVLPSGKSTDTQY
j_call: TRBJ2-3
v_call: TRBV28

cdr3_aa: SVSGVGGAF
j_call: TRBJ1-1
v_call: TRBV29-1

cdr3_aa: ASSLGTGGRGANEQF
j_call: TRBJ2-1
v_call: TRBV5-1

cdr3_aa: SGTRQATNYGYT
j_call: TRBJ1-2
v_call: TRBV29-1

cdr3_aa: ASSPSSGGVIEQY
j_call: TRBJ2-7
v_call: TRBV7-2

cdr3_aa: ASSPPGQGPNEQY
j_call: TRBJ2-7
v_call: TRBV18

cdr3_aa: ASSPAGISYNEQF
j_call: TRBJ2-1
v_call: TRBV27

cdr3_aa: ASSILLAGDYEQY
j_call: TRBJ2-7
v_call: TRBV19

cdr3_aa: ASSYGQVVRELF
j_call: TRBJ2-2
v_call: TRBV5-6

cdr3_aa: ASGDGQPNQPQH
j_call: TRBJ1-5
v_call: TRBV12-5

cdr3_aa: ASSQARGDGYT
j_call: TRBJ1-2
v_call: TRBV7-2

cdr3_aa: ASSQPGQGFNEQF
j_call: TRBJ2-1
v_call: TRBV6-5

cdr3_aa: ATSRGTKETQY
j_call: TRBJ2-5
v_call: TRBV12-5

cdr3_aa: ASSFDSTRTDTQY
j_call: TRBJ2-3
v_call: TRBV5-1

cdr3_aa: ASSLGSVGRGHSNQPQH
j_call: TRBJ1-5
v_call: TRBV5-1

cdr3_aa: SAGRGTEAF
j_call: TRBJ1-1
v_call: TRBV20-1

cdr3_aa: ASSVVKGPLNTEAF
j_call: TRBJ1-1
v_call: TRBV9

cdr3_aa: ASSLVTGVGNEQF
j_call: TRBJ2-1
v_call: TRBV5-1

cdr3_aa: ASSYYGREQF
j_call: TRBJ2-1
v_call: TRBV6-5

cdr3_aa: ASSLVAGAKDPGYT
j_call: TRBJ1-2
v_call: TRBV5-1

cdr3_aa: ASSYAGGSTQY
j_call: .
v_call: TRBV28

cdr3_aa: ASSSTSPETQF
j_call: TRBJ2-1
v_call: TRBV7-9

cdr3_aa: ASSYSTGGNTNEQF
j_call: TRBJ2-1
v_call: TRBV6-6

cdr3_aa: ASSLGTSWGTQY
j_call: TRBJ2-5
v_call: TRBV28

cdr3_aa: ASSLKRSSHNEQF
j_call: TRBJ2-1
v_call: TRBV7-2

cdr3_aa: SVALGSSYNEQF
j_call: TRBJ2-1
v_call: TRBV29-1

cdr3_aa: ASRDRLPKNIQY
j_call: TRBJ2-4
v_call: TRBV6-1

cdr3_aa: ASRGRELNTEAF
j_call: TRBJ1-1
v_call: TRBV2

cdr3_aa: SVEDVGDGAYNEQF
j_call: TRBJ2-1
v_call: TRBV29-1

cdr3_aa: ATSETGTLSYNEQF
j_call: TRBJ2-1
v_call: TRBV24-1

cdr3_aa: ASTFRDSSYNEQF
j_call: TRBJ2-1
v_call: TRBV5-1

cdr3_aa: ASSLTGTGADTQY
j_call: TRBJ2-3
v_call: TRBV7-3

cdr3_aa: ASGRGTVAEQY
j_call: TRBJ2-7
v_call: TRBV28

cdr3_aa: ASSLIGQNNQPQH
j_call: TRBJ1-5
v_call: TRBV28

cdr3_aa: ASSPPGTGYEQY
j_call: TRBJ2-7
v_call: TRBV5-1

cdr3_aa: ASSPPGQGFLDEQF
j_call: TRBJ2-1
v_call: TRBV12-3/TRBV12-4

cdr3_aa: ASTKTTSGAYNGQF
j_call: TRBJ2-1
v_call: TRBV19

cdr3_aa: ASSLGLEGYT
j_call: TRBJ1-2
v_call: TRBV5-5

cdr3_aa: ATSDSGEQF
j_call: TRBJ2-1
v_call: TRBV24-1

cdr3_aa: ASSSGRLDYEQY
j_call: TRBJ2-7
v_call: TRBV7-9

cdr3_aa: ASSPGLSTGELF
j_call: TRBJ2-2
v_call: TRBV2

cdr3_aa: ASSLLGREVTDTQY
j_call: TRBJ2-3
v_call: TRBV12-3/TRBV12-4

cdr3_aa: ASSVVSNQPQH
j_call: TRBJ1-5
v_call: TRBV7-2

cdr3_aa: ASSLAGTNEQY
j_call: TRBJ2-7
v_call: TRBV14